Shown below are 20 T cell receptor beta chains from a single sample sequenced in a study of blood T cell repertoires in COVID-19. The protocol was immunoSEQ multiplex PCR, while the TCRdb copy is restricted to in-frame clones and leaves out a portion. The data show roughly 380,000 clones, 85% seen once. The sequenced sample consisted of peripheral blood. The source is a woman between 18 and 29 years old with acute or convalescent COVID-19.

Of note for this clone: Germline is not matched at one junction end, which may reflect a read error. The rearrangement links TRBV18 to TRBJ1-1; TRBD1 might be the D (6 bases). The germline V gene has CDR1 KGHSH and CDR2 LQKENI. The CDR3 covers 13 residues. As DNA, the CDR3 is TGTACCAGCTCCTCGGGGGGGGGCCGAGAAGCTTTCTTT. Protein sequence: CTSSSGGGREAFF. The entire variable domain, with the rest obtained from reference TRBV18 and TRBJ1-1, is as follows: NAGVMQNPRHLVRRRGQEARLRCSPMKGHSHVYWYRQLPEEGLKFMVYLQKENIIDESGMPKERFSAEFPKEGPSILRIQQVVRGDSAAYFCTSSSGGGREAFFGQGTRLTVV.

This clone was detected only once. The V and J genes are TRBV4-1 and TRBJ1-6; 8 bases are shared with TRBD1. CDR3 length equals 16 residues. Germline V gives CDR1 MGHRA, CDR2 YSYEKL. The V and J ends lost 2 bases and 7 bases, in that order; junction bases with no gene match: 7. The CDR3 region has the DNA TGCGCCAGCAGCCAAATAGGAGACAGGGGAAATTCACCCCTCCACTTT. Translating it yields CASSQIGDRGNSPLHF.

The chain is built from TRBV27 and TRBJ1-5; unclear D gene. CDR3 length: 13 amino acids. Germline V gene sequence: CDR1 MNHEY, CDR2 SMNVEV (reference sequence). V was shortened by 10 bases and J by 3 bases, with 13 bases between the two germline ends. The CDR3 region has the DNA TGTGCCACCGGTCGAGATTTCAATCAGCCCCAGCATTTT. Amino acids: CATGRDFNQPQHF.

The chain couples TRBV10-1 to TRBJ2-7, with 10 bases identical to TRBD2. Germline assignment: CDR1 WNHNN and CDR2 SYGVQD (reference sequence). The trim removed 3 bases at V and 2 bases at J, leaving 4 bases unmatched. This CDR3 has 15 amino acids. CDR3 DNA sequence: TGCGCCAGCAGTGAAAGGACTAGCGGTCCCTACGAGCAGTACTTC. Translation gives CASSERTSGPYEQYF.

This sequence joins TRBV19 and TRBJ2-7; D is unresolved. Trimming took 3 bases from V and 4 from J, leaving 16 bases between them. This CDR3 contains 15 residues. In germline, CDR1 is LNHDA, CDR2 SQIVND (reference sequence). In nucleotides, the CDR3 is TGTGCCAGTAGTATCCGATTATTCTCAGGTTACGAGCAGTACTTC. Translating it yields CASSIRLFSGYEQYF.

Only one count was recorded for this clone. The rearrangement uses TRBV6-4 and TRBJ1-6; no clear D. Trimming shortened V by 6 bases and J by 7 bases, and 10 bases separated the two germline ends. Germline values: CDR1 MRHNA, CDR2 SNTAGT. This CDR3 is built from 13 residues. The CDR3 region has the DNA TGTGCCAGCAGCGGGGAGGCAAATTCACCCCTCCACTTT. Amino acid sequence: CASSGEANSPLHF.

The V gene is TRBV7-6, the J gene TRBJ2-3; 15 nucleotides match TRBD2. Per germline, CDR1 SGHVS and CDR2 FNYEAQ. Unmatched junction bases numbered 8, after V lost 4 bases and J lost 3 bases. The CDR3 consists of 18 residues. DNA of the CDR3: TGTGCCAGCAGCTCCCCGGGACTAGCGGGGGGAGGTACAGATACGCAGTATTTT. Amino acid sequence: CASSSPGLAGGGTDTQYF.

This chain uses TRBV12-5 with TRBJ2-7; TRBD1 might be the D (6 bases). Trimming shortened V by 7 bases and J by 3 bases, and 13 bases separated the two germline ends. This CDR3 spans 13 amino acids. Germline assignment: CDR1 LGHNT and CDR2 FRNRAP. The CDR3 nucleotides are TGTGCTAGTGCACTAGAGGGGGTCTACGAGCAGTACTTC. Protein: CASALEGVYEQYF. Using reference TRBV12-5 and TRBJ2-7 for the parts outside the CDR3, the full variable domain is DARVTQTPRHKVTEMGQEVTMRCQPILGHNTVFWYRQTMMQGLELLAYFRNRAPLDDSGMPKDRFSAEMPDATLATLKIQPSEPRDSAVYFCASALEGVYEQYFGPGTRLTVT.

The chain carries TRBV19 and TRBJ1-1; no clear D gene. Germline assignment: CDR1 LNHDA and CDR2 SQIVND (reference sequence). The CDR3 loop spans 14 amino acids. V was clipped by 0 bases and J by 5 bases, with 10 bases between them. CDR3 region: CASSIDLRGTEAFF. For the CDR3, the DNA is TGTGCCAGTAGTATAGATCTGCGAGGGACTGAAGCTTTCTTT. The whole variable domain, remainder taken from reference TRBV19 and TRBJ1-1, is DGGITQSPKYLFRKEGQNVTLSCEQNLNHDAMYWYRQDPGQGLRLIYYSQIVNDFQKGDIAEGYSVSREKKESFPLTVTSAQKNPTAFYLCASSIDLRGTEAFFGQGTRLTVV.

V usage is TRBV5-4 and J usage is TRBJ1-3; D uncertain. Germline V gives CDR1 SGHNT, CDR2 YYREEE (reference sequence). Trimming shortened V by 0 bases and J by 0 bases, and 10 bases separated the two germline ends. This CDR3 contains 16 residues. The CDR3, as DNA: TGTGCCAGCAGCTTGGGGCAGGATTACTCTGGAAACACCATATATTTT. As protein: CASSLGQDYSGNTIYF.

The V gene is TRBV19, the J gene TRBJ1-1; 7 bases align to TRBD1. The germline V gene has CDR1 LNHDA and CDR2 SQIVND (reference sequence). CDR3 size: 15 residues. V was pared by 3 bases and J by 1 base, with 5 bases of the junction left unmatched. The CDR3 loop reads CASSMGQPRNTEAFF. CDR3 DNA: TGTGCCAGTAGTATGGGACAGCCAAGGAACACTGAAGCTTTCTTT. The full variable domain, rest sourced from reference TRBV19 and TRBJ1-1, is DGGITQSPKYLFRKEGQNVTLSCEQNLNHDAMYWYRQDPGQGLRLIYYSQIVNDFQKGDIAEGYSVSREKKESFPLTVTSAQKNPTAFYLCASSMGQPRNTEAFFGQGTRLTVV.

The V gene is TRBV9, the J gene TRBJ2-1; D is unresolved. Germline V gene sequence: CDR1 SGDLS, CDR2 YYNGEE. This CDR3 is built from 15 residues. V was trimmed by 0 bases and J by 4 bases, leaving 11 bases between them. In DNA form, the CDR3 reads TGTGCCAGCAGCGTAGAGGTAGCTAATTACAATGAGCAGTTCTTC. It is translated as CASSVEVANYNEQFF.

CDR3 bases: TGTGCCAGCAGTTTCTCTAGGAACCAGTTCTTC. As protein: CASSFSRNQFF. The chain combines TRBV28 with TRBJ2-1; no clear D gene. CDR3 size: 11 residues. Trimming cost V 3 bases and J 13 bases, with 10 bases left between them. CDR1 is MDHEN, CDR2 SYDVKM, per germline.

The chain recombines TRBV2 with TRBJ1-2; tentatively, D is TRBD1 (5 bases). Trimming took off 6 bases at V and 4 bases at J, with 15 bases between the two ends. This CDR3 comprises 14 residues. The V gene's germline CDR1 is SNHLY and CDR2 FYNNEI. CDR3 bases: TGTGCCAGCAGATCCTCCGGGGGGTCCTATGGCTACACCTTC. Protein sequence: CASRSSGGSYGYTF.

V is TRBV20-1 and J is TRBJ2-4; tentatively, D is TRBD2 (5 bases). The CDR3 sequence is 16 residues long. Germline V gene lookup returns CDR1 DFQATT and CDR2 SNEGSKA (reference sequence). Trimming left V 3 bases short and J 3 bases short, with 18 bases between. The CDR3 protein is CSASYGLYEGKNIQYF. DNA of the CDR3: TGCAGTGCTAGTTATGGCCTATACGAGGGCAAAAACATTCAGTACTTC.

The rearrangement joins TRBV9 to TRBJ2-5, with 8 bases aligning to TRBD1. V trimming: 0 bases; J trimming: 4 bases; junction bases outside the gene matches: 14. The length of the CDR3 is 18 residues. Germline V CDR1 and CDR2: SGDLS, YYNGEE. The CDR3 DNA is TGTGCCAGCAGCGTAGGGGATGGACAGGGATTTTCAGCAGAGACCCAGTACTTC. It encodes CASSVGDGQGFSAETQYF. Supplemented by reference TRBV9 and TRBJ2-5, the full variable domain reads DSGVTQTPKHLITATGQRVTLRCSPRSGDLSVYWYQQSLDQGLQFLIQYYNGEERAKGNILERFSAQQFPDLHSELNLSSLELGDSALYFCASSVGDGQGFSAETQYFGPGTRLLVL.

The chain is built from TRBV18 and TRBJ1-4; the match to TRBD1 covers 9 bases. Germline V gene data show CDR1 as KGHSH and CDR2 as LQKENI. This CDR3 comprises 14 residues. Trimming at V came to 1 base and at J to 8 bases, leaving 2 bases not matched to a gene. The CDR3 DNA reads TGTGCCAGCTCACCACGGGACAGGGAAGAAAAACTGTTTTTT. It is translated as CASSPRDREEKLFF.

V is TRBV7-3 and J is TRBJ2-3; D remains ambiguous. V shed 0 bases and J shed 1 base, with 5 bases lying between them. CDR1 and CDR2 from the germline V gene are SGHTA and FQGTGA. CDR3 length equals 14 residues. CDR3 protein: CASSLTSGTDTQYF. The CDR3, as DNA: TGTGCCAGCAGCTTAACGTCCGGCACAGATACGCAGTATTTT.

The chain combines TRBV21-1 with TRBJ1-1. TRBV21-1 is labeled a pseudogene. CDR3 length: 22 residues. CDR3 loop: CASSKALAENCKSGEGNTEAFF. CDR3 nucleotide sequence: TGTGCCAGCAGCAAAGCCCTAGCGGAAAATTGCAAATCAGGGGAAGGAAACACTGAAGCTTTCTTT.

The J gene is TRBJ2-1, the V gene TRBV6-4, with TRBD2 matching 16 bases. This CDR3 contains 16 residues. Germline values: CDR1 MRHNA, CDR2 SNTAGT. V lost 4 bases and J lost 5; bases outside the gene matches: 2. CDR3 nucleotide sequence: TGTGCCAGCAGTGTCGGGACTAGCGGGGGGGACAATGAGCAGTTCTTC. The encoded protein is CASSVGTSGGDNEQFF.